This paragraph covers one TCR beta chain sequence. Its antigen is as yet unknown. Per germline, CDR1 MNHEY and CDR2 SMNVEV (reference sequence). Trimming cost V 7 bases and J 3 bases; bases outside gene matches: 6. This CDR3 region has 14 residues. This sample was included in a study of cytomegalovirus exposure and HLA in healthy donors. Study-wide points: Confirmation in vitro established that a few CMV-associated chains were specific for CMV antigens. The authors excluded some V segments, including TRBV6-2 and TRBV6-3, as indistinguishable.

The PCR had 60 Vbeta and 13 Jbeta primers. Profiling relied on immunoSEQ multiplex PCR, and the TCRdb table lists in-frame clones only, not all of them. The repertoire consists of fewer than 120,000 clones, with approximately 79% occurring once and the leading ten covering approximately 5.6%. The rearrangement joins TRBV27 to TRBJ2-3; 8 nucleotides align to TRBD1. Sequences were obtained from PBMCs. The clonotype comes from a man aged 25-45 years in good health and CMV-seropositive. The CDR3 DNA sequence: TGTGCCAGCACCCTAACAGGGGGAACAGATACGCAGTATTTT. It yields the protein CASTLTGGTDTQYF.